The 22 T cell receptor beta chains presented below share a single source sample, sequenced in a study of blood T cell repertoires in COVID-19. The repertoire was sequenced with immunoSEQ multiplex PCR; TCRdb's copy has only in-frame clones and lacks some. The sample holds 200,000 to 250,000 clones, 70% to 90% seen once. The sequenced sample was peripheral blood. Every receptor here comes from a man aged 40-55 years with acute or convalescent COVID-19.

The chain couples TRBV7-6 to TRBJ2-1; TRBD2 matches 15 bases. Germline V gene lookup returns CDR1 SGHVS and CDR2 FNYEAQ. V gave up 5 bases and J gave up 7 bases; unmatched junction bases: 9. There are 17 residues in the CDR3. The CDR3 DNA sequence: TGTGCCAGCAGCCCCGGACTAGCGGGGGGGGTTTGGAATGAGCAGTTCTTC. Its protein product is CASSPGLAGGVWNEQFF.

The sample holds one count of this clone. The chain uses TRBV7-2 and TRBJ1-2; D perhaps matches TRBD1 (5 bases). Germline-derived CDR1 and CDR2 are SGHTA and FQGNSA. V lost 1 base and J lost 8, with 11 bases in between. This CDR3 has 13 amino acids. CDR3 amino acids: CASSLVRVGGYTF. The CDR3 DNA reads TGTGCCAGCAGCTTAGTCAGGGTAGGCGGCTACACCTTC.

The chain combines TRBV2 with TRBJ1-3, with D possibly TRBD1 on 5 matching bases. Trimming took 7 bases from V and 3 from J, leaving 19 bases between them. The CDR3 contains 16 residues. Germline CDR1 and CDR2: SNHLY and FYNNEI. Written as DNA, the CDR3 is TGTGCCAGCACCCCTGGCAGGGTTACGCGTGGAAACACCATATATTTT. Its protein is CASTPGRVTRGNTIYF.

The CDR3 sequence is CASSPTGLAGNTIYF. The CDR3 DNA reads as TGTGCCAGCAGTCCTACAGGGTTAGCTGGAAACACCATATATTTT. This chain joins TRBV2 and TRBJ1-3, with D maybe TRBD1 (6 bases). This CDR3 has 15 residues. Germline V gene data show CDR1 as SNHLY and CDR2 as FYNNEI. Between the trimmed V and J ends, which lost 5 bases and 2 bases, there was a span of 13 bases.

The V gene is TRBV9, the J gene TRBJ2-2; a weak D match, TRBD1 (6 bases). Germline lookup yields CDR1 SGDLS and CDR2 YYNGEE. V was trimmed by 1 base and J by 1 base, leaving 11 bases between them. The CDR3 contains 16 residues. CDR3 sequence (DNA): TGTGCCAGCAGCGTACGTGGACAGCTGAACACCGGGGAGCTGTTTTTT. Amino acids: CASSVRGQLNTGELFF.

The chain employs TRBV6-6 and TRBJ2-2, with 8 bases that match TRBD1. Per the germline V gene, CDR1 is MNHNY and CDR2 is SVGAGI (reference sequence). The CDR3 covers 15 residues. V shed 4 bases and J 6 bases; nucleotides not matched to a gene: 7. CDR3 coding DNA: TGTGCCAGCAGTTTTCGGGACAGGTTGGCCGGGGAGCTGTTTTTT. This sequence encodes CASSFRDRLAGELFF.

The chain links TRBV4-2 to TRBJ2-5, with TRBD2 matching over 9 bases. The J segment lost 5 bases and the V segment lost 8 bases, leaving 6 bases of the junction unmatched. The V gene's germline CDR1 is LGHNA and CDR2 YNFKEQ. This CDR3 is built from 13 residues. CDR3 DNA sequence: TGTGCCAGCGAGGGCGGGGGGGCGGAGACCCAGTACTTC. Amino acid sequence: CASEGGGAETQYF.

The chain recombines TRBV3-1 (or the pseudogene TRBV3-2) with TRBJ2-3, with D maybe TRBD1 (6 bases). V was shortened by 0 bases and J by 2 bases, with 21 bases between the two germline ends. The CDR3 is 19 amino acids. CDR1 is LGHDT and CDR2 is YNNKEL in the germline V gene (reference sequence). The CDR3 DNA follows: TGTGCCAGCAGCCAAGATTGGTACCTGGGCAGGGGATACACAGATACGCAGTATTTT. Translated, it gives CASSQDWYLGRGYTDTQYF.

V gene TRBV9 combines with J gene TRBJ1-3, with D maybe TRBD1 (6 bases). Trimming pared 0 bases from V and 0 bases from J, leaving 13 bases between. CDR3 length equals 17 residues. Germline V gene lookup returns CDR1 SGDLS and CDR2 YYNGEE. CDR3 amino acids: CASSVVPLDSSGNTIYF. The CDR3 DNA reads as TGTGCCAGCAGCGTAGTCCCCCTGGACAGCTCTGGAAACACCATATATTTT. The full variable domain, with the rest looked up from reference TRBV9 and TRBJ1-3, is DSGVTQTPKHLITATGQRVTLRCSPRSGDLSVYWYQQSLDQGLQFLIQYYNGEERAKGNILERFSAQQFPDLHSELNLSSLELGDSALYFCASSVVPLDSSGNTIYFGEGSWLTVV.

This clone was detected only once. The V gene is TRBV7-9, the J gene TRBJ2-7, with 7 nucleotides matching TRBD1. CDR1 is SEHNR, CDR2 FQNEAQ, per germline (reference sequence). The CDR3 totals 14 residues. J was trimmed by 1 base and V by 2 bases; bases with no gene match: 2. Written as DNA, the CDR3 is TGTGCCAGCAGCTTACCGGGACAGTCCTACGAGCAGTACTTC. It encodes CASSLPGQSYEQYF.

This sequence joins TRBV6-5 and TRBJ1-5; D is undetermined. There are 15 residues in the CDR3. Looked up from germline, CDR1 is MNHEY and CDR2 is SVGAGI. Trimming shortened V by 6 bases and J by 1 base, and 13 bases separated the two germline ends. The CDR3 DNA sequence: TGTGCCAGCAGCGGCGGAGGGTTAAGCAATCAGCCCCAGCATTTT. It specifies CASSGGGLSNQPQHF.

This clone was seen once. The chain joins TRBV5-8 to TRBJ1-3; TRBD1 matches at 9 bases. From germline, CDR1 is SGHTS and CDR2 YDEGEE. CDR3 length equals 17 residues. Germline trimming cut 0 bases from V and 7 bases from J; bases unmatched to any gene: 11. The CDR3 loop is CASSLGGQGFAGNTIYF. The DNA of the CDR3 is TGTGCCAGCAGCTTGGGGGGACAGGGATTCGCCGGGAACACCATATATTTT.

V and J are TRBV2 and TRBJ2-3; 7 nucleotides line up with TRBD2. The ends lost 6 bases at V and 2 bases at J; junction bases unmatched: 2. The CDR3 has 13 amino acids. Germline-derived CDR1 and CDR2 are SNHLY and FYNNEI. The CDR3, as DNA: TGTGCCAGCAGGACTAGCAACACAGATACGCAGTATTTT. It codes for CASRTSNTDTQYF.

CDR3 residues: CASSLETPGQHNSPLHF. DNA of the CDR3: TGCGCCAGCAGCTTGGAAACCCCGGGACAGCATAATTCACCCCTCCACTTT. This chain links TRBV5-1 with TRBJ1-6; the match to TRBD1 covers 7 bases. Germline CDR1 reads SGHRS; CDR2 reads YFSETQ. The CDR3 totals 17 residues. J was trimmed by 5 bases and V by 0 bases; bases with no gene match: 8. Drawing the rest from reference TRBV5-1 and TRBJ1-6, the complete variable domain is KAGVTQTPRYLIKTRGQQVTLSCSPISGHRSVSWYQQTPGQGLQFLFEYFSETQRNKGNFPGRFSGRQFSNSRSEMNVSTLELGDSALYLCASSLETPGQHNSPLHFGNGTRLTVT.

This clone came up a few times. The chain carries TRBV6-1 and TRBJ1-5; D is possibly TRBD1 (6 bases). V was cut by 4 bases and J by 6 bases, with 31 bases left in between. From germline, CDR1 is MNHNS and CDR2 SASEGT. The CDR3 is 20 residues long. CDR3 sequence reads: CASSARGLLQLLRRSQPQHF. The CDR3 nucleotides read TGTGCCAGCAGTGCCAGGGGTCTCTTGCAGCTTCTTCGTCGGAGTCAGCCCCAGCATTTT.

The rearrangement links TRBV6-4 to TRBJ2-1; TRBD2 is a possible D gene (7 bases). The CDR3 sequence is 16 residues long. The germline V and J ends were trimmed by 0 bases and 4 bases, with 13 bases remaining between them. Per the germline V gene, CDR1 is MRHNA and CDR2 is SNTAGT. This CDR3 is CASSDSSGGKYNEQFF. The CDR3 nucleotides are TGTGCCAGCAGTGACTCGTCGGGGGGCAAGTACAATGAGCAGTTCTTC.

The chain couples TRBV5-1 to TRBJ1-1; 7 positions agree with TRBD1. The J segment lost 2 bases and the V segment lost 5 bases, leaving 6 bases of the junction unmatched. CDR1 is SGHRS and CDR2 is YFSETQ in the germline V gene. This CDR3 region has 14 residues. In nucleotides, the CDR3 is TGCGCCAGCAGACAGGGACAGATAAACACTGAAGCTTTCTTT. Its protein product is CASRQGQINTEAFF.

The chain combines TRBV19 with TRBJ1-4; no definite D call. Germline V gene sequence: CDR1 LNHDA, CDR2 SQIVND (reference sequence). Trimming took 2 bases from V and 4 from J, leaving 8 bases between them. The CDR3 contains 14 residues. The CDR3 reads CASSIQADNEKLFF. CDR3 in DNA: TGTGCCAGTAGTATACAGGCTGATAATGAAAAACTGTTTTTT.

This rearrangement joins TRBV3-1 (or the pseudogene TRBV3-2) to TRBJ1-6; a weak D match, TRBD1 (6 bases). V dropped 4 bases and J dropped 1 base, with 17 bases sitting between them. The CDR3 consists of 18 residues. Germline CDR1 LGHDT, CDR2 YNNKEL (reference sequence). CDR3 in DNA: TGTGCCAGCAGCCCTTTCCGACAGGCAATTTCCTATAATTCACCCCTCCACTTT. Amino acid sequence: CASSPFRQAISYNSPLHF.

Only a few counts were recorded for this clone. This sequence joins TRBV30 and TRBJ1-2; no clear D. Trimming removed 0 bases from V and 3 bases from J, with 8 bases in between. The CDR3 runs to 13 residues. CDR1 is GTSNPN, CDR2 SVGIG, per germline (reference sequence). DNA of the CDR3: TGTGCCTGGAGTGTAATGGCACACTATGGCTACACCTTC. Amino acid sequence: CAWSVMAHYGYTF.

The table lists this clone with many counts. The gene calls are TRBV7-9 and TRBJ2-7; no definite D call. There are 15 residues in the CDR3. Germline-derived CDR1 and CDR2 are SEHNR and FQNEAQ (reference sequence). Between the trimmed V and J ends, which lost 4 bases and 2 bases, there was a span of 15 bases. The CDR3 loop reads CASSSVPLPAYEQYF. CDR3 sequence (DNA): TGTGCCAGCAGCTCGGTCCCACTCCCCGCCTACGAGCAGTACTTC.

The chain links TRBV29-1 to TRBJ1-1; a possible D gene is TRBD1 (5 bases). The CDR3 contains 11 residues. CDR1 is SQVTM and CDR2 is ANQGSEA in the germline V gene. Trimming took 3 bases from V and 5 from J, leaving 7 bases between them. CDR3 amino acids: CSVEQGTEAFF. CDR3 sequence (DNA): TGCAGCGTTGAGCAGGGAACTGAAGCTTTCTTT.